This T cell receptor beta chain was sequenced for a study of shared clonotypes between healthy human individuals. The germline gives CDR1 SGHDT, CDR2 YYEEEE. This CDR3 is built from 13 residues. V lost 0 bases and J 8 bases, leaving 11 bases between the germline ends. The assay was immunoSEQ multiplex PCR, and TCRdb's table has in-frame clones only and misses some. The repertoire holds 950,000 to 1,100,000 clones, with roughly 80% as singletons. The specimen was memory CD4+ T cells sorted from blood. This sample's subset: CD45RA-negative fraction. The origin of this receptor is a man aged 18 to 30 in good health. The chain joins TRBV5-6 to TRBJ1-2; a possible D gene is TRBD1 (5 bases). CDR3 DNA sequence: TGTGCCAGCAGCTTGGCAGGGCTGGCCGGCTACACCTTC. It is translated as CASSLAGLAGYTF.